The sequence of this T cell receptor beta chain was determined in a study of blood T cell repertoires in COVID-19. The CDR3 consists of 12 residues. The germline V gene encodes CDR1 LGHDT and CDR2 YNNKEL (reference sequence). Trimming stripped 4 bases from V and 1 base from J, with 5 bases between. Produced via immunoSEQ multiplex PCR; TCRdb's table is partial and in-frame only. The repertoire holds about 58,000 clones, with 78% as singletons. This clonotype was sampled from a human donor in a cohort sampled during active COVID-19. The chain couples TRBV3-1 (or the pseudogene TRBV3-2) to TRBJ2-7; no reliable D call. Sample: peripheral blood. The DNA for the CDR3 is TGTGCCAGCAGCCCCAGTTCCTACGAGCAGTACTTC. Its protein product is CASSPSSYEQYF.